The 17 T cell receptor beta chains in this list originate from one sample, sequenced in a study of T cells in Graves' hyperthyroidism and ophthalmopathy. RNA transcripts served as the template for amplifying TCR beta CDR3 regions. The HTBI primer set drove a first-round RT-PCR of the TCR CDR3. TCRdb ran MiXCR on the multiplex PCR reads and lists one entry per CDR3 protein. The table records some 570,000 distinct CDR3 sequences, roughly 18% of them present only once. The sequenced material came from blood. All receptors come from a woman between 18 and 30 years old with Graves' ophthalmopathy.

This clonotype showed up many times. The chain links TRBV15 to TRBJ2-7; D is perhaps TRBD1 (5 bases). V was shortened by 3 bases and J by 0 bases, with 12 bases between the two germline ends. Germline lookup yields CDR1 LNHNV and CDR2 YYDKDF (reference sequence). This CDR3 spans 15 amino acids. The CDR3 reads CATSSRPGSSYEQYF. The CDR3 DNA sequence: TGTGCCACCAGCAGTCGGCCAGGGTCCTCCTACGAGCAGTACTTC. Drawing the rest from reference TRBV15 and TRBJ2-7, the complete variable domain is DAMVIQNPRYQVTQFGKPVTLSCSQTLNHNVMYWYQQKSSQAPKLLFHYYDKDFNNEADTPDNFQSRRPNTSFCFLDIRSPGLGDTAMYLCATSSRPGSSYEQYFGPGTRLTVT.

This clonotype came up a few times. The chain joins TRBV9 to TRBJ2-7; no definite D call. Trimming shortened V by 0 bases and J by 3 bases, and 10 bases separated the two germline ends. This CDR3 contains 14 residues. CDR1 and CDR2 from the germline V gene are SGDLS and YYNGEE. The CDR3 loop reads CASSVVVNGYEQYF. CDR3 nucleotide sequence: TGTGCCAGCAGCGTAGTGGTGAACGGCTACGAGCAGTACTTC.

This chain joins TRBV5-1 and TRBJ1-6, with 9 bases that match TRBD1. The CDR3 has 14 residues. Germline CDR1 SGHRS, CDR2 YFSETQ. V shed 3 bases and J 8 bases; nucleotides not matched to a gene: 3. The CDR3 bases are TGCGCCAGCAGCTCGACAGGGGGTTATTCACCCCTCCACTTT. This sequence encodes CASSSTGGYSPLHF.

CDR3 in DNA: TGTGCCAGCAGGCGCATTGGAAACACCATATATTTT. Amino acid sequence: CASRRIGNTIYF. This chain uses TRBV2 with TRBJ1-3; no firm D call. Deletions cut 6 bases from V and 3 bases from J, with 6 bases between. The CDR3 has 12 amino acids. The germline V gene has CDR1 SNHLY and CDR2 FYNNEI.

The rearrangement links TRBV7-8 to TRBJ1-3; possibly TRBD1 for D (5 bases). Between the trimmed V and J ends, which lost 0 bases and 2 bases, there was a span of 14 bases. This CDR3 is 17 amino acids long. Germline CDR1 reads SGHVS; CDR2 reads FQNEAQ. Written as DNA, the CDR3 is TGTGCCAGCAGCTTAGCCCTATCAGGGACCCCTGGAAACACCATATATTTT. Translation: CASSLALSGTPGNTIYF.

On this clonotype itself: The junction departs from the called germline gene at one end, perhaps through a read error. V is TRBV27 and J is TRBJ2-7; tentatively, D is TRBD1 (5 bases). The CDR3 contains 14 residues. Germline V lookup: CDR1 MNHEY, CDR2 SMNVEV (reference sequence). CDR3 bases: TGTGCCAACAGTTTAACAGGTGGATCCTACGAGCAGTACTTC. Residues: CANSLTGGSYEQYF.

This clonotype was found many times. V and J are TRBV2 and TRBJ1-6, with 7 bases lining up with TRBD1. V shed 1 base, J shed 10 bases, and the junction held 7 bases outside the gene matches. Germline V gives CDR1 SNHLY, CDR2 FYNNEI. This CDR3 is built from 15 residues. CDR3 coding DNA: TGTGCCAGCAGTGAAGAGACAGGGTTGGAGTCACCCCTCCACTTT. Translation: CASSEETGLESPLHF.

This clonotype was detected ten times or more. This chain links TRBV10-3 with TRBJ2-5, with D perhaps matching TRBD1 (6 bases). The germline gives CDR1 ENHRY, CDR2 SYGVKD. V lost 3 bases, J lost 3 bases, and 14 bases lay in between. The CDR3 has 15 residues. CDR3 in amino acids: CAISEPLQGKETQYF. CDR3 sequence (DNA): TGTGCCATCAGTGAACCCCTACAGGGTAAAGAGACCCAGTACTTC.

V is TRBV3-1 and J is TRBJ2-1, with 9 bases aligning to TRBD2. Losses at the gene ends were 4 bases for V and 4 bases for J; bases not matched to a gene: 8. The CDR3 totals 16 residues. The V gene's germline CDR1 is LGHDT and CDR2 YNNKEL (reference sequence). CDR3 bases: TGTGCCAGCAGCCGGGTTAGCGGGGGACTATACAATGAGCAGTTCTTC. Translating gives CASSRVSGGLYNEQFF.

The sample holds many counts of this clonotype. The J gene is TRBJ1-1, the V gene TRBV5-1; tentative D call: TRBD1 (6 bases). The CDR3 length is 15 residues. V dropped 0 bases and J dropped 3 bases, with 12 bases sitting between them. Germline CDR1 SGHRS, CDR2 YFSETQ. The CDR3: CASSLDRDFDTEAFF. CDR3 coding DNA: TGCGCCAGCAGCTTGGACAGGGACTTTGACACTGAAGCTTTCTTT.

This clonotype was recorded many times. J is TRBJ2-5 and V is TRBV30; D could derive from TRBD1 or TRBD2 (5 bases each). The germline CDR1 and CDR2 sequences are GTSNPN and SVGIG (reference sequence). The V end was cut by 0 bases, the J end by 5 bases, with 7 bases between. This CDR3 spans 12 amino acids. This chain's CDR3 is CAWSVGAETQYF. The CDR3 coding sequence is TGTGCCTGGAGTGTCGGGGCGGAGACCCAGTACTTC.

A word on this clonotype: One end of the junction fails to match germline, which may point to a read error. V usage is TRBV10-3 and J usage is TRBJ1-2; perhaps TRBD1 as D (5 bases). Per germline, CDR1 ENHRY and CDR2 SYGVKD. The CDR3 extends over 15 amino acids. CDR3 nucleotide sequence: TGTGCCAGCAGTTTCTCGTCAGCAGGGCTTGGTGGCTACACCTTC. Protein product: CASSFSSAGLGGYTF.

The gene calls are TRBV5-1 and TRBJ2-3; D is perhaps TRBD2 (6 bases). The CDR3 covers 16 residues. Germline V CDR1 and CDR2: SGHRS, YFSETQ. V was pared by 0 bases and J by 6 bases, with 17 bases between. The DNA for the CDR3 is TGCGCCAGCAGCTTGGCCTCTCGGCGGGACCTGGATACGCAGTATTTT. This codes for CASSLASRRDLDTQYF.

This clonotype was found many times. The V and J genes are TRBV20-1 and TRBJ2-7, with D tentatively TRBD2 (5 bases). V lost 2 bases and J lost 3, with 11 bases in between. The length of the CDR3 is 13 residues. CDR1 and CDR2 from the germline V gene are DFQATT and SNEGSKA (reference sequence). The CDR3 DNA sequence: TGCAGTGCTAGAAGGACGGGGAGCTACGAGCAGTACTTC. This gives the protein CSARRTGSYEQYF.

This clonotype was detected only a few times. The V and J genes are TRBV24-1 and TRBJ1-3; TRBD1 is a possible D gene (5 bases). Germline assignment: CDR1 KGHDR and CDR2 SFDVKD. Deletions cut 4 bases from V and 4 bases from J, with 10 bases between. The CDR3 runs 14 residues. CDR3 region: CATSDQGSGNTIYF. CDR3 coding DNA: TGTGCCACCAGTGACCAGGGTAGCGGAAACACCATATATTTT.

The V gene is TRBV27, the J gene TRBJ1-5, with 7 bases that match TRBD1. Germline CDR1 and CDR2: MNHEY and SMNVEV (reference sequence). The CDR3 covers 15 residues. Losses at the gene ends were 3 bases for V and 3 bases for J; bases not matched to a gene: 5. CDR3 bases: TGTGCCAGCAGTTTCCAGGGGGGTCCCAATCAGCCCCAGCATTTT. Protein sequence: CASSFQGGPNQPQHF.

This clonotype was counted only a few times. The rearrangement links TRBV7-8 to TRBJ1-5; maybe TRBD1 (6 bases). Trimming left V 4 bases short and J 6 bases short, with 19 bases between. The CDR3 is 16 amino acids. Per the germline V gene, CDR1 is SGHVS and CDR2 is FQNEAQ. As DNA, the CDR3 is TGTGCCAGCAGCTCAGATATCCGGGGGGCTAGTCAGCCCCAGCATTTT. This encodes CASSSDIRGASQPQHF.